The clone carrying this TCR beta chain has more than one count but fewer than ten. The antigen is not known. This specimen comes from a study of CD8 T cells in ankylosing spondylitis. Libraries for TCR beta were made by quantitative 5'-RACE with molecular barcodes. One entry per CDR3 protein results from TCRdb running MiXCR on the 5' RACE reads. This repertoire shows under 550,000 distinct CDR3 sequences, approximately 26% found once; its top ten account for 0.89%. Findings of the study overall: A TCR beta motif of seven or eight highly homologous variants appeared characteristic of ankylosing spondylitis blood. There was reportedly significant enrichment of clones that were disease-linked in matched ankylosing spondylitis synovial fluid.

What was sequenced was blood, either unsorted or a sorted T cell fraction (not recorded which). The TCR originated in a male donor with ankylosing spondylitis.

CDR3 residues: CASRDTPGLAGVLGQFF. DNA for the CDR3: TGCGCCAGCAGAGACACCCCGGGACTAGCGGGAGTTCTAGGGCAGTTCTTC. The chain recombines TRBV5-1 with TRBJ2-1; 14 bases agree with TRBD2. Looked up from germline, CDR1 is SGHRS and CDR2 is YFSETQ. Trimming took 5 bases from V and 12 from J; bases not matched to a gene: 16. The CDR3 has 17 residues.